This TCR beta chain was captured in a study of cytomegalovirus exposure and HLA in healthy donors. Study results and limitations: Altogether, 150 or so TCR beta chains were recorded as cytomegalovirus-associated. TCR beta sequences reportedly predicted the HLA-A and HLA-B alleles of most subjects accurately. TCR association rates varied by HLA locus in a later analysis, with DRB1 highest and HLA-C lowest. Exclusion applied to some V segments, including TRBV6-2 and TRBV6-3, as they were indistinguishable.

In the PCR, 60 Vbeta and 13 Jbeta primers were used. Clones were read by immunoSEQ multiplex PCR, and TCRdb kept only the in-frame ones, dropping some. The top ten hold 1.4% of the sample, which has 150,000 or so clones, around 80% seen once. In the case of this clone: Its target is unknown.

This CDR3 has 13 residues. The V end lost 5 bases, the J end lost 5 bases, and 12 bases lay between the germline ends. From germline, CDR1 is SGHVS and CDR2 FNYEAQ. Sequenced sample: PBMCs. The source is a man aged 30 to 45 in good health and CMV-seropositive. J is TRBJ2-5 and V is TRBV7-6, with a tentative D call TRBD1 (5 bases). The CDR3 is CASSIGQGETQYF. DNA of the CDR3: TGTGCCAGCAGCATTGGACAAGGCGAGACCCAGTACTTC. The full variable domain, completed using reference TRBV7-6 and TRBJ2-5, is GAGVSQSPRYKVTKRGQDVALRCDPISGHVSLYWYRQALGQGPEFLTYFNYEAQQDKSGLPNDRFSAERPEGSISTLTIQRTEQRDSAMYRCASSIGQGETQYFGPGTRLLVL.